Each of the 29 T cell receptor beta chains below was sequenced from the same sample in a study of cytomegalovirus exposure and HLA in healthy donors. The PCR made use of 60 Vbeta and 13 Jbeta primers. The data were produced by immunoSEQ multiplex PCR, yet TCRdb's version contains in-frame clones alone and is incomplete. The data contain approximately 170,000 clones, roughly 65% of them singletons. Specimen: PBMCs. All receptors come from a man aged 18 to 35 in good health and CMV-seropositive.

The rearrangement uses TRBV6-1 and TRBJ2-1, with 7 bases lining up with TRBD1. The CDR3 is 14 amino acids. Germline CDR1 reads MNHNS; CDR2 reads SASEGT. J gave up 2 bases and V 10 bases, and 8 bases lay outside the gene matches. CDR3 sequence reads: CATGQALPYNEQFF. The CDR3 DNA reads as TGTGCCACCGGACAGGCCTTACCCTACAATGAGCAGTTCTTC.

The CDR3 region is CASSLGPGDEQYV. CDR3 bases: TGTGCCAGCAGCTTAGGGCCGGGGGACGAGCAGTACGTC. The chain combines TRBV7-8 with TRBJ2-7; a possible D gene is TRBD2 (6 bases). Germline V gene lookup returns CDR1 SGHVS and CDR2 FQNEAQ. V was shortened by 1 base and J by 5 bases, with 9 bases between the two germline ends. The CDR3 extends over 13 amino acids.

The rearrangement links TRBV19 to TRBJ1-2; 10 bases are shared with TRBD1. The CDR3 is made up of 15 amino acids. Germline assignment: CDR1 LNHDA and CDR2 SQIVND (reference sequence). V lost 6 bases, J lost 2 bases, and 6 bases stayed unmatched. CDR3 in amino acids: CASSPGGQGNYGYTF. The CDR3 DNA reads as TGTGCCAGTAGCCCCGGGGGACAGGGGAACTATGGCTACACCTTC.

The chain employs TRBV28 and TRBJ1-1; a weak D match, TRBD1 (5 bases). Germline V gene lookup returns CDR1 MDHEN and CDR2 SYDVKM. Trimming cost V 7 bases and J 5 bases, with 17 bases left between them. The CDR3 length is 14 residues. The CDR3: CASTRPGDQTEAFF. The DNA for the CDR3 is TGTGCCAGCACCCGACCGGGGGACCAGACTGAAGCTTTCTTT.

The chain uses TRBV11-2 and TRBJ2-7; TRBD1 matches 7 bases. The CDR3 covers 12 residues. Germline V CDR1 and CDR2: SGHAT, FQNNGV. CDR3 residues: CASSATGLGVSV. The CDR3 coding sequence is TGTGCCAGCAGCGCGACAGGGTTAGGGGTTTCCGTC.

J is TRBJ2-3 and V is TRBV30; 7 bases fit TRBD2. The CDR3 consists of 14 residues. Germline trimming cut 2 bases from V and 2 bases from J; bases unmatched to any gene: 4. The germline V gene encodes CDR1 GTSNPN and CDR2 SVGIG (reference sequence). The CDR3 region has the DNA TGTGCCTGGAGTACGGGGGGTTCCACAGATACGCAGTATTTT. This encodes CAWSTGGSTDTQYF.

The genes are TRBV6-1 and TRBJ1-4; no reliable D call. Per the germline V gene, CDR1 is MNHNS and CDR2 is SASEGT. V dropped 0 bases and J dropped 8 bases, with 10 bases sitting between them. This CDR3 region has 14 residues. The CDR3 bases are TGTGCCAGCAGTGAAGCGGGAGCAGTCGAAAAACTGTTTTTT. Residues: CASSEAGAVEKLFF.

CDR3 amino acids: CASSPDREGYTF. DNA of the CDR3: TGCGCCAGCAGTCCAGACAGGGAGGGCTACACCTTC. The V gene is TRBV10-2, the J gene TRBJ1-2; 7 bases fit TRBD1. Germline lookup yields CDR1 WSHSY and CDR2 SAAADI. This CDR3 is 12 amino acids long. With V trimmed by 5 bases and J by 8 bases, 5 bases remained unmatched.

V gene TRBV30 combines with J gene TRBJ1-5; no clear D gene. CDR1 and CDR2 (germline): GTSNPN, SVGIG (reference sequence). This CDR3 is built from 14 residues. The germline V and J ends were trimmed by 3 bases and 7 bases, with 16 bases remaining between them. Written as DNA, the CDR3 is TGTGCCTGGAGACCTCCGACCGCGGGGCAGCCCCAGCATTTT. Translating gives CAWRPPTAGQPQHF.

The chain carries TRBV19 and TRBJ1-1, with a tentative D call TRBD1 (5 bases). Germline V lookup: CDR1 LNHDA, CDR2 SQIVND (reference sequence). This CDR3 has 14 residues. Trimming removed 7 bases from V and 6 bases from J, with 18 bases in between. The CDR3 sequence: CASIRRGVSPEAFF. The CDR3 DNA follows: TGTGCCAGTATACGTCGGGGGGTCTCACCTGAAGCTTTCTTT.

The CDR3 DNA reads TGTGCCAGTTGTTCCGGGGAAGGAGAGACCCAGTACTTC. Its protein is CASCSGEGETQYF. The rearrangement links TRBV7-9 to TRBJ2-5; D possibly corresponds to TRBD2 (5 bases). The germline CDR1 and CDR2 sequences are SEHNR and FQNEAQ (reference sequence). The CDR3 is made up of 13 amino acids. V was shortened by 9 bases and J by 4 bases, with 15 bases between the two germline ends.

The chain uses TRBV4-2 and TRBJ1-2; 7 bases map to TRBD1. CDR1 LGHNA and CDR2 YNFKEQ come from the germline V gene. Trimming removed 0 bases from V and 4 bases from J; junction bases left unmatched: 5. The CDR3 consists of 15 residues. CDR3 sequence reads: CASSQERGPGYGYTF. CDR3 sequence (DNA): TGTGCCAGCAGCCAAGAGAGGGGGCCGGGCTATGGCTACACCTTC.

The chain links TRBV6-4 to TRBJ1-1; D gene ambiguous. The CDR3 has 13 amino acids. Per germline, CDR1 MRHNA and CDR2 SNTAGT. The germline V and J ends were trimmed by 6 bases and 2 bases, with 10 bases remaining between them. The CDR3 nucleotides are TGTGCCAGCAGCCGGGATCAAAACACTGAAGCTTTCTTT. This translates into CASSRDQNTEAFF.

This clone was detected only a few times. V is TRBV19 and J is TRBJ2-5, with 10 bases matching TRBD1. V shed 4 bases and J 1 base; nucleotides not matched to a gene: 6. This CDR3 contains 16 residues. Germline V CDR1 and CDR2: LNHDA, SQIVND (reference sequence). For the CDR3, the DNA is TGTGCCAGTAGTACGGGGACAGGGGTCGGCCAAGAGACCCAGTACTTC. This encodes CASSTGTGVGQETQYF. The whole variable domain, remainder taken from reference TRBV19 and TRBJ2-5, is DGGITQSPKYLFRKEGQNVTLSCEQNLNHDAMYWYRQDPGQGLRLIYYSQIVNDFQKGDIAEGYSVSREKKESFPLTVTSAQKNPTAFYLCASSTGTGVGQETQYFGPGTRLLVL.

This clone turned up a few times. The chain combines TRBV5-4 with TRBJ2-7, with 11 bases matching TRBD2. The CDR3 runs 16 residues. V lost 0 bases and J lost 2; bases outside the gene matches: 4. In germline, CDR1 is SGHNT, CDR2 YYREEE (reference sequence). CDR3 in amino acids: CASSLGGTSGPYEQYV. CDR3 in DNA: TGTGCCAGCAGCTTGGGTGGGACTAGCGGCCCCTACGAGCAGTACGTC.

This chain joins TRBV15 and TRBJ1-1; tentatively, D is TRBD1 (5 bases). CDR1 LNHNV and CDR2 YYDKDF come from the germline V gene (reference sequence). The CDR3 runs to 12 residues. Trimming pared 0 bases from V and 10 bases from J, leaving 9 bases between. The CDR3 reads CATSRDQGTAFF. The CDR3 DNA is TGTGCCACCAGCAGAGATCAGGGTACAGCTTTCTTT.

The chain has TRBV7-9 and TRBJ2-1; TRBD1 matches at 9 bases. V shed 3 bases, J shed 7 bases, and the junction held 4 bases outside the gene matches. The germline gives CDR1 SEHNR, CDR2 FQNEAQ (reference sequence). The CDR3 sequence is 14 residues long. CDR3 DNA: TGTGCCAGCAGCTTGACAGGGGGTCTGAATGAGCAGTTCTTC. Translation gives CASSLTGGLNEQFF.

In its sample, this clone was seen a few times. V usage is TRBV6-1 and J usage is TRBJ1-1; possibly TRBD1 for D (5 bases). The CDR3 spans 15 residues. V shed 2 bases and J shed 4 bases, with 14 bases lying between them. CDR1 and CDR2 from the germline V gene are MNHNS and SASEGT. CDR3 in DNA: TGTGCCAGCAGTGAACCCCGGGGGGTGAGCACTGAAGCTTTCTTT. It is translated as CASSEPRGVSTEAFF.

This sequence joins TRBV7-2 and TRBJ1-1; TRBD1 matches 7 bases. Per the germline V gene, CDR1 is SGHTA and CDR2 is FQGNSA. The CDR3 loop spans 14 amino acids. With V trimmed by 3 bases and J by 0 bases, 1 base remained unmatched. CDR3 nucleotides: TGTGCCAGCAGCTTTGGACAGGTGAACACTGAAGCTTTCTTT. Translating it yields CASSFGQVNTEAFF.

The CDR3 DNA reads as TGTGCCAGCAGTCCGGGGTCACTTCGCGGAAACACCATATATTTT. Encoded protein: CASSPGSLRGNTIYF. This chain uses TRBV6-1 with TRBJ1-3; no firm D call. The germline gives CDR1 MNHNS, CDR2 SASEGT. V lost 5 bases, J lost 4 bases, and 15 bases lay in between. This CDR3 has 15 amino acids.

The chain combines TRBV7-2 with TRBJ2-1; tentative D call: TRBD1 (5 bases). The CDR3 has 13 residues. V was clipped by 2 bases and J by 5 bases, with 7 bases between them. The V gene's germline CDR1 is SGHTA and CDR2 FQGNSA. CDR3 bases: TGTGCCAGCAGCTTACGACAGCACAATGAGCAGTTCTTC. Protein sequence: CASSLRQHNEQFF.

The V gene is TRBV25-1, the J gene TRBJ1-1, with a weak D call TRBD1 (5 bases). Germline lookup yields CDR1 MGHDK and CDR2 SYGVNS. The CDR3 covers 15 residues. V gave up 3 bases and J gave up 0 bases, with 11 bases separating them. CDR3 loop: CASSDTRGMNTEAFF. Written as DNA, the CDR3 is TGTGCCAGCAGTGATACGCGGGGGATGAACACTGAAGCTTTCTTT.

The genes are TRBV7-3 and TRBJ2-3, with 7 bases identical to TRBD1. V trimming: 6 bases; J trimming: 1 base; junction bases outside the gene matches: 16. The length of the CDR3 is 18 residues. CDR1 and CDR2 (germline): SGHTA, FQGTGA. The CDR3 is CASSRQGRHARGTDTQYF. The CDR3 DNA reads as TGTGCCAGCAGTAGACAGGGTCGTCACGCCCGGGGCACAGATACGCAGTATTTT.

This sequence joins TRBV14 and TRBJ1-4; the match to TRBD1 covers 11 bases. V was pared by 4 bases and J by 8 bases, with 3 bases of the junction left unmatched. CDR1 SGHDN and CDR2 FVKESK come from the germline V gene. This CDR3 has 14 residues. In DNA form, the CDR3 reads TGTGCCAGCAGCCCCCGGACAGGGGGCGAAAAACTGTTTTTT. Translating gives CASSPRTGGEKLFF.

This rearrangement joins TRBV11-2 to TRBJ1-3; the D is unclear. Germline V lookup: CDR1 SGHAT, CDR2 FQNNGV. Trimming removed 2 bases at V and 0 bases at J, with 8 bases between. The CDR3 is made up of 15 amino acids. The DNA of the CDR3 is TGTGCCAGCAGCTTAAAGGGAGTCTCTGGAAACACCATATATTTT. Translated: CASSLKGVSGNTIYF.

This chain links TRBV29-1 with TRBJ1-3; 7 positions match TRBD1. The germline V gene has CDR1 SQVTM and CDR2 ANQGSEA. There are 14 residues in the CDR3. V dropped 7 bases and J dropped 4; count of bases not matched to a gene: 10. The CDR3 DNA follows: TGCAGCGCAGAACTCCAGGGGGTGGGAAACACCATATATTTT. Residues: CSAELQGVGNTIYF.

For this clone: This sample also contains other DNA sequences that code for the same CDR3. This sequence joins TRBV7-2 and TRBJ1-2; D unresolved. Looked up from germline, CDR1 is SGHTA and CDR2 is FQGNSA. The CDR3 has 13 amino acids. Trimming took 1 base from V and 1 from J, leaving 4 bases between them. CDR3 loop: CASSLDNNYGYTF. CDR3 sequence (DNA): TGTGCCAGCAGCTTAGACAATAACTATGGCTACACCTTC.

This chain connects TRBV19 to TRBJ2-5; the match to TRBD2 covers 8 bases. J was trimmed by 6 bases and V by 5 bases; bases with no gene match: 11. The germline CDR1 and CDR2 sequences are LNHDA and SQIVND (reference sequence). This CDR3 spans 15 amino acids. The CDR3 nucleotides are TGTGCCAGTAGTGAGGGCGGGACTAGGGTTAAGACCCAGTACTTC. Translating it yields CASSEGGTRVKTQYF.

The chain has TRBV18 and TRBJ2-3, with a tentative D call TRBD1 (6 bases). Germline CDR1 KGHSH, CDR2 LQKENI. The CDR3 runs 13 residues. Trimming cost V 3 bases and J 3 bases, with 7 bases left between them. The CDR3 region has the DNA TGTGCCAGCTCACCGGGGACAACAGATACGCAGTATTTT. It translates to CASSPGTTDTQYF.